One and the same sample provided the 22 T cell receptor beta chains below, sequenced in a study of shared clonotypes between healthy human individuals. This table comes from immunoSEQ multiplex PCR, and its TCRdb copy is limited to in-frame clones, with some not included. This sample has about 1.5 million clones, with about 96% found just once. The source material was naive CD4+ T cells sorted from blood. The subset is: CD45RA+ positively selected. Every receptor here comes from a young man in good health.

V and J are TRBV15 and TRBJ2-7; D is possibly TRBD1 or TRBD2 (5 bases each). Trimming took off 8 bases at V and 0 bases at J, with 17 bases between the two ends. CDR1 is LNHNV and CDR2 is YYDKDF in the germline V gene (reference sequence). The CDR3 loop spans 15 amino acids. CDR3 residues: CATAAGARGSYEQYF. The CDR3 nucleotides are TGTGCCACCGCCGCCGGGGCCCGTGGCTCCTACGAGCAGTACTTC.

The chain has TRBV5-5 and TRBJ1-2; weak D call: TRBD1 (6 bases). The V gene lost 0 bases and the J gene lost 7 bases, with 13 bases spanning the gap. Germline CDR1 and CDR2: SGHKS and YYEKEE (reference sequence). This CDR3 is built from 14 residues. CDR3 protein: CASSLDQGSLGYTF. The CDR3 DNA is TGTGCCAGCAGCTTGGATCAGGGGAGTCTTGGCTACACCTTC.

The rearrangement uses TRBV28 and TRBJ2-1; D is possibly TRBD2 (6 bases). This CDR3 spans 16 amino acids. Germline CDR1 is MDHEN and CDR2 is SYDVKM. V was cut by 5 bases and J by 7 bases, with 21 bases left in between. CDR3 sequence (DNA): TGTGCCAGCAGTCTCCTCGGACTACCGGGGAGGAATGAGCAGTTCTTC. This sequence encodes CASSLLGLPGRNEQFF.

This chain links TRBV10-3 with TRBJ2-1, with TRBD2 as a possible D gene (6 bases). Germline CDR1 is ENHRY and CDR2 is SYGVKD. The CDR3 runs to 15 residues. Trimming removed 0 bases at V and 6 bases at J, with 12 bases between. Written as DNA, the CDR3 is TGTGCCATCAGTGAGTCGAAGAAAGCGGGCAATGAGCAGTTCTTC. This sequence encodes CAISESKKAGNEQFF.

The chain recombines TRBV10-2 with TRBJ2-6; D perhaps matches TRBD1 (6 bases). The CDR3 is 18 residues long. Germline V CDR1 and CDR2: WSHSY, SAAADI. V dropped 4 bases and J dropped 0 bases, with 16 bases sitting between them. The CDR3, as DNA: TGCGCCAGCAGTGGCCCGGACAGCATGCCCTCTGGGGCCAACGTCCTGACTTTC. Translating it yields CASSGPDSMPSGANVLTF.

The J gene is TRBJ2-3, the V gene TRBV5-4; D unclear. The CDR3 contains 14 residues. Per the germline V gene, CDR1 is SGHNT and CDR2 is YYREEE (reference sequence). V was shortened by 3 bases and J by 3 bases, with 11 bases between the two germline ends. CDR3 in amino acids: CASSWGWGTDTQYF. DNA for the CDR3: TGTGCCAGCAGCTGGGGATGGGGTACAGATACGCAGTATTTT.

The V gene is TRBV7-6, the J gene TRBJ2-5, with D hard to call. CDR1 and CDR2 (germline): SGHVS, FNYEAQ. V lost 0 bases and J 1 base, leaving 3 bases between the germline ends. The CDR3 sequence is 13 residues long. CDR3 region: CASSLAIQETQYF. The CDR3 coding sequence is TGTGCCAGCAGCTTAGCCATCCAAGAGACCCAGTACTTC. Filled out from reference TRBV7-6 and TRBJ2-5, the complete variable domain reads GAGVSQSPRYKVTKRGQDVALRCDPISGHVSLYWYRQALGQGPEFLTYFNYEAQQDKSGLPNDRFSAERPEGSISTLTIQRTEQRDSAMYRCASSLAIQETQYFGPGTRLLVL.

The chain is built from TRBV5-1 and TRBJ2-4; 9 nucleotides agree with TRBD2. The CDR3 runs to 16 residues. V dropped 0 bases and J dropped 9; count of bases not matched to a gene: 10. Germline CDR1 is SGHRS and CDR2 is YFSETQ. The DNA of the CDR3 is TGCGCCAGCAGCTTGGGGCTAGCGGGAAGCCCCACCATTCAGTACTTC. Its translation: CASSLGLAGSPTIQYF.

The gene calls are TRBV5-1 and TRBJ1-1, with no clear D. The germline V gene has CDR1 SGHRS and CDR2 YFSETQ. V lost 2 bases, J lost 4 bases, and 12 bases lay in between. This CDR3 has 14 amino acids. CDR3 loop: CASSLRDPATEAFF. In nucleotides, the CDR3 is TGCGCCAGCAGCTTACGGGATCCGGCCACTGAAGCTTTCTTT.

The CDR3 region is CASSLPGHTEAFF. Written as DNA, the CDR3 is TGTGCCAGCAGTTTGCCAGGGCACACTGAAGCTTTCTTT. This rearrangement joins TRBV28 to TRBJ1-1; D perhaps matches TRBD1 (5 bases). The V end was cut by 3 bases, the J end by 3 bases, with 8 bases between. Germline V gives CDR1 MDHEN, CDR2 SYDVKM. The length of the CDR3 is 13 residues.

The V and J genes are TRBV9 and TRBJ2-5; 7 bases map to TRBD1. Per the germline V gene, CDR1 is SGDLS and CDR2 is YYNGEE. CDR3 length: 16 amino acids. Trimming took 1 base from V and 4 from J; bases not matched to a gene: 10. CDR3 residues: CASSVRQGQQAETQYF. CDR3 nucleotide sequence: TGTGCCAGCAGCGTAAGACAGGGCCAGCAGGCAGAGACCCAGTACTTC.

The chain joins TRBV29-1 to TRBJ1-1, with 7 bases lining up with TRBD1. The germline gives CDR1 SQVTM, CDR2 ANQGSEA. This CDR3 is 13 amino acids long. The V segment lost 4 bases and the J segment 7 bases; nucleotides outside the gene matches: 9. The DNA for the CDR3 is TGCAGCGTTGCACAGGGGACGAAAGGTGAAGCTTTCTTT. Translated, it gives CSVAQGTKGEAFF.

For this clone: In the same sample, other DNA sequences code for this CDR3. This rearrangement joins TRBV5-1 to TRBJ2-3; D unresolved. V was clipped by 2 bases and J by 1 base, with 5 bases between them. This CDR3 has 13 residues. The germline CDR1 and CDR2 sequences are SGHRS and YFSETQ. The CDR3 loop is CASSFVGTDTQYF. The CDR3 DNA reads as TGCGCCAGCAGCTTTGTAGGCACAGATACGCAGTATTTT.

The chain combines TRBV5-1 with TRBJ2-1, with D perhaps matching TRBD2 (6 bases). CDR3 length: 13 amino acids. With 6 bases removed from V and 7 bases from J, the gap between germline ends came to 14 bases. From germline, CDR1 is SGHRS and CDR2 YFSETQ. The CDR3 is CASKRLGENEQFF. The CDR3 nucleotides are TGCGCCAGCAAAAGACTAGGGGAGAATGAGCAGTTCTTC.

The genes are TRBV13 and TRBJ2-1, with TRBD2 matching over 11 bases. With V trimmed by 0 bases and J by 7 bases, 5 bases remained unmatched. Germline V lookup: CDR1 PRHDT, CDR2 FYEKMQ (reference sequence). The CDR3 runs 16 residues. CDR3 nucleotides: TGTGCCAGCAGCTTAGGCGGTAGCGGGAGGGTGAATGAGCAGTTCTTC. Its protein is CASSLGGSGRVNEQFF.

CDR3 bases: TGTGCTAGTGGTTCCTGGATAGGCGAGCAGTACTTC. Translated, it gives CASGSWIGEQYF. The V and J genes are TRBV12-5 and TRBJ2-7; D is ambiguous. From germline, CDR1 is LGHNT and CDR2 FRNRAP. Between the trimmed V and J ends, which lost 4 bases and 6 bases, there was a span of 10 bases. This CDR3 has 12 residues.

This chain joins TRBV4-1 and TRBJ2-7, with 14 bases identical to TRBD2. V shed 1 base and J 0 bases; nucleotides not matched to a gene: 8. The CDR3 is made up of 19 amino acids. CDR1 is MGHRA and CDR2 is YSYEKL in the germline V gene. The CDR3 region has the DNA TGCGCCAGCAGCCAAGTGGGACTAGCGGGAGAAAAAAGCTCCTACGAGCAGTACTTC. It translates to CASSQVGLAGEKSSYEQYF.

The V and J genes are TRBV5-1 and TRBJ2-5; 13 bases are shared with TRBD2. Germline V gene lookup returns CDR1 SGHRS and CDR2 YFSETQ. The CDR3 runs to 16 residues. The J segment lost 2 bases and the V segment lost 4 bases, leaving 5 bases of the junction unmatched. CDR3 in amino acids: CASSPPLAGGQETQYF. DNA of the CDR3: TGCGCCAGCAGCCCACCACTAGCGGGAGGGCAAGAGACCCAGTACTTC.

This clone was recorded only once. The CDR3 DNA reads TGTGCCAGCAGTTTGGACAGGGGGTCATATAATGAAAAACTGTTTTTT. Translated, it gives CASSLDRGSYNEKLFF. This chain links TRBV28 with TRBJ1-4, with 10 nucleotides matching TRBD1. The CDR3 is 16 amino acids. Germline V gene lookup returns CDR1 MDHEN and CDR2 SYDVKM. Trimming took 3 bases from V and 4 from J; bases not matched to a gene: 5.

The chain employs TRBV10-3 and TRBJ2-5; D gene ambiguous. V lost 0 bases to trimming and J lost 5 bases, with 10 bases between them. CDR1 is ENHRY and CDR2 is SYGVKD in the germline V gene. The CDR3 is 14 amino acids. The CDR3 protein is CAISESTGWETQYF. The CDR3 DNA sequence: TGTGCCATCAGTGAGTCGACCGGGTGGGAGACCCAGTACTTC.

The table lists this clone with a count of one. CDR3 sequence reads: CASSPRDPPLYNEQFF. The CDR3 region has the DNA TGTGCCAGCAGCCCGCGGGACCCTCCCCTATACAATGAGCAGTTCTTC. The chain carries TRBV7-9 and TRBJ2-1; D might be TRBD2 (6 bases). The CDR3 has 16 residues. Germline values: CDR1 SEHNR, CDR2 FQNEAQ (reference sequence). V was clipped by 5 bases and J by 4 bases, with 18 bases between them.

CDR3 nucleotides: TGTGCCAGCAGCTTGAGACAGGGGGCTCAAGCTTTCTTT. Its translation: CASSLRQGAQAFF. The chain is built from TRBV7-2 and TRBJ1-1; 10 bases match TRBD1. This CDR3 spans 13 amino acids. The germline gives CDR1 SGHTA, CDR2 FQGNSA. Trimming at V came to 3 bases and at J to 9 bases, leaving 4 bases not matched to a gene.